Below are 24 T cell receptor beta chains sequenced from a single sample in a study of control samples from healthy donors and cancer patients. This table comes from immunoSEQ multiplex PCR, and its TCRdb copy is limited to in-frame clones, with some not included. The repertoire holds about 72,000 clones, with approximately 92% as singletons. Sequencing was performed on blood. Every receptor here comes from a woman aged 55-69 years in good health.

The rearrangement uses TRBV19 and TRBJ2-7, with 7 bases aligning to TRBD2. Germline V gene data show CDR1 as LNHDA and CDR2 as SQIVND (reference sequence). The CDR3 runs to 14 residues. Trimming cost V 1 base and J 2 bases; bases outside gene matches: 2. Here the CDR3 reads CASSIAGRPYEQYF. Written as DNA, the CDR3 is TGTGCCAGTAGTATAGCCGGGAGGCCCTACGAGCAGTACTTC.

The chain employs TRBV6-5 and TRBJ1-2, with D tentatively TRBD1 (6 bases). CDR3 size: 15 residues. Per germline, CDR1 MNHEY and CDR2 SVGAGI. Trimming stripped 6 bases from V and 3 bases from J, with 17 bases between. CDR3 residues: CASSPRSRGDYGYTF. CDR3 in DNA: TGTGCCAGCAGCCCGAGGAGCAGGGGTGACTATGGCTACACCTTC.

Only one count was recorded for this clone. V gene TRBV4-1 combines with J gene TRBJ2-1, with 13 positions matching TRBD2. This CDR3 has 17 amino acids. From germline, CDR1 is MGHRA and CDR2 YSYEKL. J was trimmed by 7 bases and V by 4 bases; bases with no gene match: 10. The CDR3, as DNA: TGCGCCAGCAGCCGAGGACTAGCGGGAGTTTTTTTGAATGAGCAGTTCTTC. Translating gives CASSRGLAGVFLNEQFF.

The V gene is TRBV3-1 (or the pseudogene TRBV3-2), the J gene TRBJ2-2, with TRBD2 as a possible D gene (5 bases). Per the germline V gene, CDR1 is LGHDT and CDR2 is YNNKEL (reference sequence). The CDR3 consists of 15 residues. Trimming removed 1 base at V and 7 bases at J, with 13 bases between. CDR3 nucleotide sequence: TGTGCCAGCAGCCAAGTTCGGGGTCGGAGCGGGGAGCTGTTTTTT. Protein product: CASSQVRGRSGELFF.

In its sample, this clone was seen a few times. This chain joins TRBV19 and TRBJ1-2, with 7 bases identical to TRBD1. J gave up 5 bases and V 6 bases, and 6 bases lay outside the gene matches. CDR1 and CDR2 from the germline V gene are LNHDA and SQIVND (reference sequence). The CDR3 runs 13 residues. In DNA form, the CDR3 reads TGTGCCAGTAGCAACAGGGGCTCTTATGGCTACACCTTC. Residues: CASSNRGSYGYTF.

The genes are TRBV28 and TRBJ1-6; D call uncertain. Germline V gene sequence: CDR1 MDHEN, CDR2 SYDVKM. V was cut by 4 bases and J by 1 base, with 5 bases left in between. The CDR3 is made up of 14 amino acids. Here the CDR3 reads CASSSPSYNSPLHF. DNA for the CDR3: TGTGCCAGCAGTTCCCCTTCCTATAATTCACCCCTCCACTTT.

The J gene is TRBJ1-1, the V gene TRBV28; TRBD1 aligns across 8 bases. V lost 8 bases, J lost 1 base, and 9 bases stayed unmatched. The germline gives CDR1 MDHEN, CDR2 SYDVKM. CDR3 length: 15 amino acids. The CDR3 DNA follows: TGTGCCAGCTTTACCCAGGGGGCGCGGAACACTGAAGCTTTCTTT. It codes for CASFTQGARNTEAFF.

J is TRBJ2-1 and V is TRBV18; TRBD1 agrees at 7 bases. The V segment lost 3 bases and the J segment 5 bases; nucleotides outside the gene matches: 10. Per germline, CDR1 KGHSH and CDR2 LQKENI. CDR3 length: 16 amino acids. The CDR3 spells CASSPPSGQTNNEQFF. The CDR3 region has the DNA TGTGCCAGCTCACCCCCCTCGGGACAGACCAACAATGAGCAGTTCTTC.

V and J are TRBV7-9 and TRBJ1-1, with a weak D call TRBD1 (6 bases). The germline V gene has CDR1 SEHNR and CDR2 FQNEAQ (reference sequence). Trimming cost V 5 bases and J 1 base, with 14 bases left between them. The CDR3 totals 15 residues. As DNA, the CDR3 is TGTGCCAGCAGCCCGACGGGGGGCAGGAACACTGAAGCTTTCTTT. Residues: CASSPTGGRNTEAFF.

The chain combines TRBV9 with TRBJ2-7; D is uncertain. This CDR3 has 14 residues. The germline gives CDR1 SGDLS, CDR2 YYNGEE. V was pared by 2 bases and J by 6 bases, with 15 bases between. Written as DNA, the CDR3 is TGTGCCAGCAGCGTGACTTCTAGAAGGAGCGAGCAGTACTTC. It encodes CASSVTSRRSEQYF.

The chain recombines TRBV6-6 with TRBJ1-2; 10 positions match TRBD1. V shed 4 bases, J shed 9 bases, and the junction held 11 bases outside the gene matches. The germline gives CDR1 MNHNY, CDR2 SVGAGI (reference sequence). This CDR3 has 15 amino acids. The chain's CDR3 is CASSSSLGQGISYTF. In nucleotides, the CDR3 is TGTGCCAGCAGTTCTTCCTTGGGACAGGGGATAAGCTACACCTTC.

The rearrangement links TRBV10-1 to TRBJ2-1; D may be TRBD1 (6 bases). Trimming removed 6 bases from V and 7 bases from J, with 10 bases in between. Germline CDR1 reads WNHNN; CDR2 reads SYGVQD (reference sequence). The CDR3 contains 12 residues. CDR3 bases: TGCGCCAGCAGGGACAGCGGTAATGAGCAGTTCTTC. It yields the protein CASRDSGNEQFF.

The gene calls are TRBV28 and TRBJ2-7; D could derive from TRBD1 or TRBD2 (6 bases each). Looked up from germline, CDR1 is MDHEN and CDR2 is SYDVKM. The V end lost 0 bases, the J end lost 3 bases, and 21 bases lay between the germline ends. The CDR3 length is 18 residues. Written as DNA, the CDR3 is TGTGCCAGCAGTTTATGGCTGGGGGCGTCGGGAGCGAACTACGAGCAGTACTTC. It codes for CASSLWLGASGANYEQYF.

The rearrangement uses TRBV29-1 and TRBJ1-4; 8 nucleotides agree with TRBD1. Germline-derived CDR1 and CDR2 are SQVTM and ANQGSEA. Trimming cost V 7 bases and J 8 bases; bases outside gene matches: 12. The CDR3 is 14 residues long. CDR3 protein: CSALIQGAGEKLFF. The DNA of the CDR3 is TGCAGCGCCTTGATCCAGGGGGCAGGAGAAAAACTGTTTTTT.

The sample holds one count of this clone. The rearrangement joins TRBV24-1 to TRBJ1-2; 9 nucleotides match TRBD1. V trimming: 2 bases; J trimming: 6 bases; junction bases outside the gene matches: 3. The CDR3 covers 14 residues. Germline assignment: CDR1 KGHDR and CDR2 SFDVKD. The CDR3 DNA reads as TGTGCCACCAGTGATTGGGACAGGGATCATGGCTACACCTTC. Its protein product is CATSDWDRDHGYTF.

The chain couples TRBV5-1 to TRBJ1-1; TRBD1 matches 7 bases. V lost 8 bases and J lost 1; bases outside the gene matches: 8. Germline values: CDR1 SGHRS, CDR2 YFSETQ. The CDR3 has 14 residues. The CDR3 loop reads CASTTGAQNTEAFF. The CDR3 nucleotides are TGCGCCAGTACTACAGGGGCCCAGAACACTGAAGCTTTCTTT. Full variable domain (outside the CDR3, taken from reference TRBV5-1 and TRBJ1-1): KAGVTQTPRYLIKTRGQQVTLSCSPISGHRSVSWYQQTPGQGLQFLFEYFSETQRNKGNFPGRFSGRQFSNSRSEMNVSTLELGDSALYLCASTTGAQNTEAFFGQGTRLTVV.

The chain carries TRBV14 and TRBJ2-2, with 9 nucleotides matching TRBD2. Germline CDR1 and CDR2: SGHDN and FVKESK. The V and J ends lost 3 bases and 2 bases, in that order; junction bases with no gene match: 4. The CDR3 extends over 16 amino acids. CDR3 residues: CASSHTTSGNTGELFF. In DNA form, the CDR3 reads TGTGCCAGCAGCCACACGACTAGCGGAAACACCGGGGAGCTGTTTTTT.

V and J are TRBV6-1 and TRBJ2-3, with D possibly being TRBD2 (5 bases). Germline CDR1 and CDR2: MNHNS and SASEGT. V was cut by 1 base and J by 3 bases, with 11 bases left in between. This CDR3 comprises 15 residues. CDR3 in DNA: TGTGCCAGCAGTGAAGGGTTTCAGCGGACAGATACGCAGTATTTT. Amino acids: CASSEGFQRTDTQYF.

The CDR3 protein is CASSPGYSPLHF. DNA of the CDR3: TGTGCCAGCAGCCCAGGATATTCACCCCTCCACTTT. This rearrangement joins TRBV6-2 or TRBV6-3 to TRBJ1-6; unclear D gene. The V end was cut by 6 bases, the J end by 8 bases, with 8 bases between. The CDR3 totals 12 residues. The V gene's germline CDR1 is MNHEY and CDR2 SVGEGT.

This clone appeared a few times. The CDR3 coding sequence is TGTGCCAGCAGTTTAGGGGGGACAGGCGGTGGCTACACCTTC. Translated, it gives CASSLGGTGGGYTF. J is TRBJ1-2 and V is TRBV27; TRBD1 agrees at 8 bases. Trimming took 2 bases from V and 7 from J; bases not matched to a gene: 6. The length of the CDR3 is 14 residues. In germline, CDR1 is MNHEY, CDR2 SMNVEV (reference sequence).

The chain recombines TRBV7-9 with TRBJ2-5, with D possibly TRBD2 on 5 matching bases. Germline V gene lookup returns CDR1 SEHNR and CDR2 FQNEAQ (reference sequence). With 6 bases removed from V and 7 bases from J, the gap between germline ends came to 15 bases. The CDR3 spans 13 residues. The CDR3 DNA is TGTGCCAGCAGAGAGGAGGCCCGTGGGACCCAGTACTTC. It is translated as CASREEARGTQYF.

V usage is TRBV5-4 and J usage is TRBJ1-1, with a tentative D call TRBD1 (5 bases). With 0 bases removed from V and 1 base from J, the gap between germline ends came to 10 bases. Germline-derived CDR1 and CDR2 are SGHNT and YYREEE (reference sequence). This CDR3 spans 15 amino acids. This CDR3 reads CASSLGAGSNTEAFF. DNA of the CDR3: TGTGCCAGCAGCTTGGGCGCAGGGTCGAACACTGAAGCTTTCTTT.

This chain connects TRBV3-1 (or the pseudogene TRBV3-2) to TRBJ1-6, with no clear D. The V and J ends lost 1 base and 7 bases respectively, with 8 bases between them. CDR3 length: 14 residues. Germline V CDR1 and CDR2: LGHDT, YNNKEL (reference sequence). CDR3 residues: CASSQGESNSPLHF. Written as DNA, the CDR3 is TGTGCCAGCAGCCAAGGGGAATCGAATTCACCCCTCCACTTT.

The rearrangement links TRBV7-9 to TRBJ1-1; maybe TRBD1 (5 bases). The CDR3 is made up of 13 amino acids. Trimming took 2 bases from V and 6 from J, leaving 10 bases between them. CDR1 SEHNR and CDR2 FQNEAQ come from the germline V gene (reference sequence). The CDR3 sequence is CASSLLTGSEAFF. The DNA of the CDR3 is TGTGCCAGCAGCTTACTTACAGGCTCTGAAGCTTTCTTT.